This T cell receptor beta chain stems from a study of high-grade serous ovarian cancer treatment subgroups. Looking at the study overall: Mean per sample: around 14,000 reads, about 7,000 unique TCR beta rearrangements.

The tumor samples were collected prior to definitive surgery or chemotherapy. Profiled with immunoSEQ multiplex PCR; TCRdb holds only in-frame clones, not every one. The sample gives around 7,700 clones, approximately 72% of which show up once; 4.5% to 7.5% is in the top ten. The CDR3 spans 17 residues. The V gene's germline CDR1 is LNHDA and CDR2 SQIVND (reference sequence). V lost 5 bases and J lost 6; bases outside the gene matches: 12. Source material: tumor tissue. The V call is TRBV19, the J call TRBJ2-5; 13 bases match TRBD2. This TCR was sampled from a human donor with high-grade serous ovarian cancer. CDR3 sequence: CASSPSPGLAGTQTQYF. In DNA, the CDR3 is TGTGCCAGTAGTCCAAGCCCGGGACTAGCGGGAACGCAGACCCAGTACTTC. Filled out from reference TRBV19 and TRBJ2-5, the complete variable domain reads DGGITQSPKYLFRKEGQNVTLSCEQNLNHDAMYWYRQDPGQGLRLIYYSQIVNDFQKGDIAEGYSVSREKKESFPLTVTSAQKNPTAFYLCASSPSPGLAGTQTQYFGPGTRLLVL.